This T cell receptor (beta chain) was obtained from a study of cytomegalovirus exposure and HLA in healthy donors (dated by TCRdb to between 2016 and 2019). For the study in its entirety: An earlier analysis of 550 to 700 of the donors reported 250 to 300 Gb of sequence data and some 120 million unique TCR beta sequences from roughly 180 million T cells. In addition to the first cohort of 650 to 750 subjects, a separate validation cohort of 120 different subjects was used. Using immunosequencing, the study profiled T cell repertoires from 500 to 800 subjects and related those repertoires to cytomegalovirus serostatus. Across around 400 genotyped donors of the cohort, an average of roughly 230,000 unique TCR beta nucleotide sequences per donor were sequenced, and roughly a sixth of those sequences were non-productive. Genome-wide SNP genotypes for about 65% of the roughly 700 donors were used in a later genetic analysis, which treated that subset as a discovery cohort. Typing coverage differed by locus: A, B, C, DRB1 and DQB1 were typed in roughly 629-630 donors, DQA1 in about 510, DPA1 in some 610, and DPB1 in 472. Among the roughly 400 genotyped donors, approximately 76% belonged to the genetic ancestry cluster associated with self-reported Caucasian donors. HLA typing included class I and class II loci at four-digit resolution. Rather than drawing on any new phenotypic data, the later analysis identified candidate immune exposures from TCR beta sequences and the way those sequences occurred across donors. All discovery cohort repertoires had been generated using a single sequencing platform. Roughly five DR-DQ haplotypes were treated as single units for association and clustering because of strong linkage in the cohort. To study patterns of TCR occurrence, a later analysis re-analyzed previously published TCR beta repertoires from around 660 donors and added high-resolution HLA genotyping. The study was designed to test whether signatures of past pathogen exposure could be identified by cataloging public T cell receptors. Donor age, sex, ethnicity and CMV serostatus were compiled together with the repertoire data. An earlier analysis of around 540 of the donors applied high-throughput TCR beta sequencing to assess whether each TCR beta V gene segment acted as functional or pseudogenic. To predict cytomegalovirus infection status, the study brought together high-throughput TCR immunosequencing, statistical association of individual TCRs with disease status, and machine learning. Roughly 300 gigabases of sequencing data and 75 million to 85 million unique TCR sequences made up an early release that covered roughly 670 HLA-typed donors.

What the research found in general, with its limitations: In a later analysis, most CMV-associated TCR beta chains were found to appear HLA-restricted, with HLA associations seemingly driven largely by CMV exposure. A later genetic analysis associated a missense DCLRE1C variant with V-gene and J-gene trimming of TCR beta chains, and an independent cohort replicated the association. For the cohort, immune exposure information was limited to CMV serostatus. Assigning TCR associations to individual alleles was difficult when HLA alleles, especially DR and DQ, strongly co-occurred. A further reported finding was that TCR beta sequences accurately predicted the HLA-A and HLA-B alleles for most subjects in the first cohort. A later analysis associated 15,000 to 20,000 TCR beta sequences with specific HLA alleles at a false discovery rate of 0.05. Most TCR sequences were observed very rarely across donors, whereas some public TCRs were present in many individuals. Cytomegalovirus status was reported to be diagnosed by the classifier with high specificity and sensitivity in both the original and validation cohorts. The study listed over 150 TCR beta chains as associated with cytomegalovirus. Because some donors lacked HLA typing at each locus, the association tests relied only on the typed subset. A later analysis found that TCR association rates varied across HLA loci, with DRB1 alleles showing the most associated TCRs and HLA-C alleles the fewest. Compared with equally common non-associated chains, HLA-associated TCR beta chains in a later analysis were more clonally expanded and had lower generation probabilities. In an earlier analysis of several hundred of the donors, most TCR beta V segments were observed in productive rearrangements about 87% or about 30% of the time, broadly matching IMGT annotations. Roughly 17 rarely observed V segments, including chromosome 9 orphons, were excluded from the earlier analysis of several hundred of the donors because counts were too low. According to the authors, the approach could potentially be generalized to other disease states and immunological phenotypes. The 87-base-pair reads could not distinguish some IMGT-functional V segments, including TRBV6-2 and TRBV6-3, so those segments were excluded. A group of highly shared sequence variants was considered likely to be a technical artifact of the sequencing pipeline. Roughly uniform sequencing depth across donors was assumed in presence/absence analyses, although this assumption may not hold. Several of the top co-occurrence clusters appeared to be linked to parvovirus B19, influenza, CMV and Epstein-Barr virus, according to a later analysis. According to a later genetic analysis, donors in an Asian-associated ancestry cluster had fewer N-insertions in productive TCRs than the approximately 710-donor mean. Only TCR beta chains were sequenced in this cohort, and the absence of alpha or paired-chain data limited detectable features. Correlated functional status among segregating V segments might be attributable to linkage disequilibrium, but an unknown experimental factor could not be ruled out. In vitro tests confirmed that a few of the cytomegalovirus-associated TCR beta chains recognize cytomegalovirus antigens.

CDR1 SQVTM and CDR2 ANQGSEA are derived from the germline V gene. The trim is 0 bases for V and 2 bases for J, with a gap of 15 bases between the germline ends. From the cysteine up to the phenylalanine, the CDR3 has a length of 16 residues. The entry retains the CDR3 DNA only, 48 bases that are in frame from base 1. In total, around 600 healthy bone marrow donors made up the cohort. At the time of sampling, every cohort member was nominally healthy, though immune exposures that went unrecorded were likely present. Of the 600 to 750 cohort members, about 270 had a positive CMV serostatus and 350 to 450 had a negative one, while no CMV serostatus was recorded for the donor. Every donor gave a peripheral blood sample, and the peripheral blood mononuclear cells from that sample were used for TCR beta sequencing. The Qiagen DNeasy Blood Extraction Kit was used to extract genomic DNA from the blood cell samples.

Points on this clone: There is no known antigen for this receptor. No much larger clone exists at a distance of one base, and base qualities are not known.

The method behind the library was the immunoSEQ multiplex PCR assay. A mixture of 60 forward primers for TCR Vbeta segments and 13 reverse primers for TCR Jbeta segments was used in the multiplex PCR. The CDR3 region of rearranged TCR beta genes was amplified from genomic DNA by a multiplex PCR assay. Amplified TCR beta libraries were sequenced as 87-base-pair reads on the Illumina HiSeq System. In the authors' own workflow: In a later analysis, around 80 million unique TCR beta chains were counted across the 500 to 700 repertoires, and approximately 9.9 million of these chains were shared by at least two donors. Raw reads were error-corrected and collapsed into unique sequences with a nearest-neighbor algorithm that merged closely related sequences to remove PCR and sequencing errors. Alignment of CDR3 sequences to IMGT reference sequences was used to assign V, D and J gene segments. For a sequence to be retained, at least a six-nucleotide match to both a V gene segment and a J gene segment was required. A rearrangement was called productive if the CDR3 had no stop codons and remained in frame with V and J, and every other rearrangement was called non-productive. CDR3 was defined according to IMGT convention as the region running from the second conserved V-encoded cysteine to the conserved J-encoded phenylalanine. Sequences without an unambiguous match to a single V gene segment were excluded from the earlier analysis of several hundred of the donors. In an earlier analysis of 587 of the donors, a V segment was called functional when productive rearrangements were above 56.7%, and segregating when the standard deviation between donors exceeded 5%. A statistical classification framework was built to diagnose cytomegalovirus status from the catalog of TCR beta chain sequences. V and J gene assignment, in a later analysis, came from comparing TCR nucleotide sequences with IMGT/GENE-DB human TR gene sequences. A later analysis assigned CDR3 sequences and most-parsimonious VDJ recombination scenarios with the TCRdist pipeline. In a later analysis, every TCR beta chain was defined by the combination of its CDR3 amino acid sequence and its V-gene family, and reads without a unique V-gene family were dropped. To address suspected cross-contamination and a sequencing artifact, a later analysis removed roughly 580 highly shared, low-generation-probability nucleotide sequences. A later analysis calculated a clonal expansion index for each public chain from normalized within-repertoire ranks of inferred template counts. In a later analysis, generation probabilities were computed with a VDJ recombination model fitted to out-of-frame rearrangements, and the resulting probabilities were checked against IGoR. Hypergeometric tests were used in a later analysis to score TCR-TCR, TCR-HLA and TCR-CMV co-occurrence, with a repertoire-size bias correction applied to the TCR pairs. A later analysis estimated false discovery rates by permuting HLA or CMV assignments 20 times. In a later analysis, co-occurring TCRs were grouped with DBSCAN, and TCRdist sequence similarity was added when clustering was performed within HLA-allele-positive subsets. Repertoires with fewer than 30,000 or more than 120,000 public chains were left out of co-occurrence clustering, as were four to six repertoires with anomalous nucleotide sharing. As stored in TCRdb, this immuneACCESS dataset retains in-frame rearrangements with V and J assigned. A fraction of the clones does not appear; measured against another copy, unresolved V genes explain less than half of the discrepancy, and the remainder lacks a known reason. Clone size and V and J calls were adopted from that table, with D and trimming inferred from the DNA. This sample has 150,000 to 200,000 clones in its table, and approximately 72% of those were observed once. The top ten clones comprise 2% to 3% of the sample.

This clonotype originated in a human donor in good health. The sequence is built from TRBV29-1 and TRBJ2-3, and possibly TRBD1, on 5 matching bases. The material sequenced was PBMCs. CDR3 region: CSVEEGRGSYTDTQYF. The nucleotide sequence reads TGCAGCGTTGAAGAGGGTAGGGGTTCTTACACAGATACGCAGTATTTT.